What follows are 19 T cell receptor beta chains derived from one specimen sequenced in a study of blood T cell repertoires in COVID-19 (dated by TCRdb to the early 2020s). The library was prepared using the immunoSEQ multiplex PCR assay. TCRdb took this table from immuneACCESS and kept in-frame rearrangements with V and J called. Such tables lack part of the clones; where checked against another copy, unresolved V genes explain under half of the gap, and the rest is unexplained. This sample is represented by 220,000 or so clones; over 75% of them were singletons. The ten largest clones represent 3% to 3.5% of the sample. Sequenced material: PBMCs or T cells enriched from blood (not recorded which). The receptors originated from a woman between 18 and 29 years old in a cohort exposed to, infected with or recovered from COVID-19 (not recorded which).

The V call is TRBV29-1, the J call TRBJ2-6, with D possibly being TRBD2 (5 bases). Per the germline V gene, CDR1 is SQVTM and CDR2 is ANQGSEA. Trimming removed 6 bases at V and 0 bases at J, with 12 bases between. The CDR3 is 15 amino acids. The CDR3 coding sequence is TGCAGCGTCGGGAACATTTACTCTGGGGCCAACGTCCTGACTTTC. It codes for CSVGNIYSGANVLTF.

This clone was seen more than once but under ten times. Other DNA sequences within the sample encode an identical CDR3. The chain employs TRBV5-1 and TRBJ2-1, with TRBD2 identical over 11 bases. CDR3 length: 15 residues. Germline V gene data show CDR1 as SGHRS and CDR2 as YFSETQ. Losses at the gene ends were 2 bases for V and 6 bases for J; bases not matched to a gene: 4. DNA for the CDR3: TGCGCCAGCAGCTTAACTCTAGCGGGGGGCAATGAGCAGTTCTTC. Amino acid sequence: CASSLTLAGGNEQFF.

This clone was counted a single time. The chain has TRBV6-5 and TRBJ1-1, with TRBD1 matching 8 bases. The CDR3 sequence is 15 residues long. Germline V gene lookup returns CDR1 MNHEY and CDR2 SVGAGI. J was trimmed by 1 base and V by 5 bases; bases with no gene match: 6. Written as DNA, the CDR3 is TGTGCCAGCAGTCCACGGACAGGGTCGAACACTGAAGCTTTCTTT. Amino acid sequence: CASSPRTGSNTEAFF.

The rearrangement uses TRBV27 and TRBJ1-6; 9 bases are shared with TRBD1. The germline V gene has CDR1 MNHEY and CDR2 SMNVEV (reference sequence). This CDR3 region has 17 residues. V lost 2 bases, J lost 4 bases, and 6 bases stayed unmatched. CDR3 in DNA: TGTGCCAGCAGTTTAGGAAGGGGACAGGGATATAATTCACCCCTCCACTTT. Amino acid sequence: CASSLGRGQGYNSPLHF.

The V call is TRBV28, the J call TRBJ1-5; tentative D call: TRBD1 (6 bases). V was clipped by 3 bases and J by 7 bases, with 13 bases between them. This CDR3 is built from 14 residues. CDR1 is MDHEN, CDR2 SYDVKM, per germline. The CDR3 region has the DNA TGTGCCAGCAGTTTGGGGTCAGGGGTCCAGCCCCAGCATTTT. This encodes CASSLGSGVQPQHF.

The CDR3 here is CASSSDRDNQPQHF. In nucleotides, the CDR3 is TGTGCCAGCAGCTCGGACAGAGACAATCAGCCCCAGCATTTT. The chain couples TRBV6-5 to TRBJ1-5, with D possibly TRBD1 on 6 matching bases. The ends were cut back, 6 bases at V and 3 bases at J, with 12 bases in the middle. This CDR3 is built from 14 residues. Germline V gives CDR1 MNHEY, CDR2 SVGAGI.

This clone was detected only once. This chain connects TRBV11-2 to TRBJ1-4; no reliable D call. CDR1 and CDR2 from the germline V gene are SGHAT and FQNNGV. This CDR3 is 13 amino acids long. V lost 1 base to trimming and J lost 7 bases, with 7 bases between them. In nucleotides, the CDR3 is TGTGCCAGCAGCTTAGTAGAGGGTGAAAAACTGTTTTTT. Translating it yields CASSLVEGEKLFF.

The gene calls are TRBV12-3 or TRBV12-4 and TRBJ1-1, with D uncertain. The ends were cut back, 7 bases at V and 1 base at J, with 10 bases in the middle. CDR3 length: 13 residues. The CDR3, as DNA: TGTGCCAGCACCCCGATACAGAACACTGAAGCTTTCTTT. Its protein is CASTPIQNTEAFF.

The V call is TRBV28, the J call TRBJ1-1; a weak D match, TRBD1 (6 bases). The CDR3 has 15 amino acids. V gave up 4 bases and J gave up 6 bases, with 18 bases separating them. The V gene's germline CDR1 is MDHEN and CDR2 SYDVKM. The DNA of the CDR3 is TGTGCCAGCAGTTACGCCGGGGGCGGGAGGGCTGAAGCTTTCTTT. Its protein product is CASSYAGGGRAEAFF. Looking up the rest from reference TRBV28 and TRBJ1-1 gives the full variable domain: DVKVTQSSRYLVKRTGEKVFLECVQDMDHENMFWYRQDPGLGLRLIYFSYDVKMKEKGDIPEGYSVSREKKERFSLILESASTNQTSMYLCASSYAGGGRAEAFFGQGTRLTVV.

This chain uses TRBV12-5 with TRBJ1-5; 8 bases are shared with TRBD1. Trimming took 7 bases from V and 2 from J; bases not matched to a gene: 4. The CDR3 runs 14 residues. Germline-derived CDR1 and CDR2 are LGHNT and FRNRAP. DNA for the CDR3: TGTGCTAGTGACCCGGGACAGGGCAATCAGCCCCAGCATTTT. Protein sequence: CASDPGQGNQPQHF.

This rearrangement joins TRBV7-6 to TRBJ2-2; 9 bases align to TRBD1. This CDR3 spans 18 amino acids. CDR1 SGHVS and CDR2 FNYEAQ come from the germline V gene. Trimming took 1 base from V and 4 from J; bases not matched to a gene: 10. The CDR3 DNA follows: TGTGCCAGCAGCTTAGGTTCACCCGGGACAGGGAGCACCGGGGAGCTGTTTTTT. This codes for CASSLGSPGTGSTGELFF.

The chain employs TRBV18 and TRBJ1-1; D is perhaps TRBD1 (5 bases). The CDR3 covers 13 residues. Looked up from germline, CDR1 is KGHSH and CDR2 is LQKENI. V lost 6 bases and J lost 7, with 15 bases in between. The CDR3 DNA follows: TGTGCCAGCTCCCCCCGGGGGGACGATGAAGCTTTCTTT. This gives the protein CASSPRGDDEAFF.

V and J are TRBV6-5 and TRBJ2-7; unclear D gene. V dropped 4 bases and J dropped 5 bases, with 9 bases sitting between them. CDR1 and CDR2 (germline): MNHEY, SVGAGI. This CDR3 contains 12 residues. The CDR3 here is CASSSQVHEQYF. The CDR3 bases are TGTGCCAGCAGTTCCCAGGTCCACGAGCAGTACTTC.

This clone was observed a few times. This chain links TRBV19 with TRBJ2-2; TRBD2 aligns across 8 bases. Unmatched junction bases numbered 7, after V lost 7 bases and J lost 0 bases. The CDR3 extends over 16 amino acids. From germline, CDR1 is LNHDA and CDR2 SQIVND (reference sequence). The DNA of the CDR3 is TGTGCCAGTACCAAGCGGGGGCGAACGAACACCGGGGAGCTGTTTTTT. Its translation is CASTKRGRTNTGELFF.

This chain uses TRBV4-2 with TRBJ2-7; 10 bases match TRBD2. With 0 bases clipped from V and 5 bases from J, the junction kept 4 bases outside the gene matches. CDR1 is LGHNA, CDR2 YNFKEQ, per germline. The CDR3 is 15 amino acids. CDR3 residues: CASSQEQRGGHEQYF. Written as DNA, the CDR3 is TGTGCCAGCAGCCAAGAACAGCGGGGGGGCCACGAGCAGTACTTC.

This sequence joins TRBV7-2 and TRBJ2-1; 11 nucleotides match TRBD2. CDR3 length: 14 amino acids. CDR1 and CDR2 (germline): SGHTA, FQGNSA. Trimming removed 4 bases from V and 9 bases from J; junction bases left unmatched: 5. The CDR3 loop reads CASSSSGGWSEQFF. The CDR3 DNA sequence: TGTGCCAGCAGCTCTAGCGGGGGGTGGTCTGAGCAGTTCTTC.

The chain uses TRBV2 and TRBJ2-7; 7 bases match TRBD1. The CDR3 has 19 amino acids. CDR1 is SNHLY and CDR2 is FYNNEI in the germline V gene. Unmatched junction bases numbered 17, after V lost 0 bases and J lost 3 bases. The CDR3 coding sequence is TGTGCCAGCAGTGAAGCGCTTTCCTCGGTCCAGGGGGTGGACTACGAGCAGTACTTC. It yields the protein CASSEALSSVQGVDYEQYF.

This sequence joins TRBV6-5 and TRBJ1-6; 8 bases map to TRBD1. The CDR3 has 14 amino acids. CDR1 is MNHEY and CDR2 is SVGAGI in the germline V gene. V gave up 5 bases and J gave up 8 bases; unmatched junction bases: 5. CDR3 nucleotides: TGTGCCAGCAGTACGGACAGGGCCCATTCACCCCTCCACTTT. Amino acids: CASSTDRAHSPLHF.

The chain couples TRBV15 to TRBJ1-2, with D perhaps TRBD1 (5 bases). Germline V CDR1 and CDR2: LNHNV, YYDKDF (reference sequence). V dropped 0 bases and J dropped 2 bases, with 10 bases sitting between them. The CDR3 totals 15 residues. CDR3 coding DNA: TGTGCCACCAGCAGAGATCAACCAGGGAACTATGGCTACACCTTC. The encoded protein is CATSRDQPGNYGYTF.